This TCR beta chain is drawn from a study of early T cells in non-severe SARS-CoV-2 infection. Study background: With bulk RNA from unsorted whole blood as input, sequencing yielded unpaired chains.

The protocol attached unique molecular identifiers to individual cDNA molecules. TCRdb recomputed calls from the 5' RACE reads with MiXCR, one row per CDR3 protein. The table shows 27,000 or so distinct CDR3 sequences, with roughly 6.6% occurring only once. Germline CDR1 reads SGHAT; CDR2 reads FQNNGV. V was pared by 1 base and J by 4 bases, with 5 bases between. This CDR3 has 13 residues. Points from the study as a whole: Matching with VDJdb favored anti-spike CD8 responses (missing private and CD4 specificities).

This clonotype was seen ten or more times. Its antigen is as yet unknown. The V gene is TRBV11-2, the J gene TRBJ2-1; D is undetermined. The sample taken for sequencing was whole blood. The receptor's source is an adult who was a healthcare worker with PCR-confirmed SARS-CoV-2 infection or an uninfected control (not recorded which). CDR3 region: CASSLGLYNEQFF. DNA of the CDR3: TGTGCCAGCAGCTTAGGACTTTACAATGAGCAGTTCTTC.